The 28 T cell receptor beta chains in this list originate from one sample, sequenced in a study of T cell responses to AZD1222 COVID-19 vaccine. Here immunoSEQ multiplex PCR was the method, and the copy in TCRdb shows in-frame clones only, minus some. The table lists about 130,000 clones, more than 80% of them singletons. Material: peripheral blood, obtained on day 0 of AZD1222 vaccination. The receptors originated from an adult in good health.

The chain couples TRBV10-3 to TRBJ1-6; 8 nucleotides match TRBD1. In germline, CDR1 is ENHRY, CDR2 SYGVKD. J was trimmed by 9 bases and V by 11 bases; bases with no gene match: 9. The CDR3 runs 13 residues. In DNA, the CDR3 is TGTGCCTCCCAGGGGGCAGGGGTTTCACCCCTCCACTTT. This encodes CASQGAGVSPLHF.

This chain uses TRBV30 with TRBJ1-2, with D possibly being TRBD1 (5 bases). V was pared by 3 bases and J by 0 bases, with 14 bases between. Germline CDR1 and CDR2: GTSNPN and SVGIG (reference sequence). The CDR3 is 15 amino acids. The CDR3: CAWSPGAATNYGYTF. In DNA, the CDR3 is TGTGCCTGGAGCCCTGGGGCGGCCACTAACTATGGCTACACCTTC.

The chain links TRBV19 to TRBJ1-5; 9 bases agree with TRBD1. Unmatched junction bases numbered 8, after V lost 3 bases and J lost 5 bases. This CDR3 has 16 amino acids. Looked up from germline, CDR1 is LNHDA and CDR2 is SQIVND (reference sequence). The CDR3 sequence is CASSMPGTGYDQPQHF. CDR3 DNA: TGTGCCAGTAGTATGCCCGGGACAGGGTATGATCAGCCCCAGCATTTT.

This clone has only one observation. This rearrangement joins TRBV2 to TRBJ1-3, with a tentative D call TRBD1 (6 bases). Germline V gene sequence: CDR1 SNHLY, CDR2 FYNNEI. Trimming removed 3 bases at V and 0 bases at J, with 12 bases between. This CDR3 is built from 16 residues. The CDR3 sequence: CASSEGAGFSGNTIYF. CDR3 sequence (DNA): TGTGCCAGCAGTGAGGGGGCAGGTTTCTCTGGAAACACCATATATTTT.

The rearrangement links TRBV5-1 to TRBJ1-2; D call uncertain. Germline CDR1 SGHRS, CDR2 YFSETQ. Deletions cut 2 bases from V and 4 bases from J, with 12 bases between. The length of the CDR3 is 14 residues. The CDR3 DNA reads TGCGCCAGCAGCTTCTCCGAGGCAATCTATGGCTACACCTTC. Amino acids: CASSFSEAIYGYTF.

V and J are TRBV7-9 and TRBJ2-2, with D perhaps TRBD1 (6 bases). Trimming left V 2 bases short and J 1 base short, with 8 bases between. The CDR3 is 15 amino acids. CDR1 is SEHNR and CDR2 is FQNEAQ in the germline V gene (reference sequence). CDR3 sequence reads: CASSLRQENTGELFF. Written as DNA, the CDR3 is TGTGCCAGCAGCTTACGACAGGAGAACACCGGGGAGCTGTTTTTT.

J is TRBJ1-4 and V is TRBV30, with a weak D call TRBD1 (5 bases). This CDR3 is 15 amino acids long. V was clipped by 3 bases and J by 5 bases, with 16 bases between them. Germline V gene sequence: CDR1 GTSNPN, CDR2 SVGIG (reference sequence). The CDR3 DNA reads TGTGCCTGGAGGCAAATGGAGGGGATGAATGAAAAACTGTTTTTT. Residues: CAWRQMEGMNEKLFF.

The chain employs TRBV7-8 and TRBJ1-6, with TRBD1 matching 10 bases. The CDR3 runs 17 residues. V was clipped by 2 bases and J by 9 bases; unmatched bases: 10. The germline gives CDR1 SGHVS, CDR2 FQNEAQ. The CDR3 DNA sequence: TGTGCCAGCAGCTTAAACTCCGGGACAGGGGTAATTTCACCCCTCCACTTT. This sequence encodes CASSLNSGTGVISPLHF.

This clone was counted only a few times. The V gene is TRBV7-9, the J gene TRBJ2-5; TRBD2 aligns across 11 bases. There are 14 residues in the CDR3. In germline, CDR1 is SEHNR, CDR2 FQNEAQ (reference sequence). V lost 4 bases and J lost 4; bases outside the gene matches: 2. The CDR3 protein is CASSSGTSGETQYF. The DNA for the CDR3 is TGTGCCAGCAGCTCAGGGACTAGCGGAGAGACCCAGTACTTC.

This chain joins TRBV6-1 and TRBJ1-1, with D perhaps matching TRBD1 (5 bases). Trimming took off 5 bases at V and 8 bases at J, with 9 bases between the two ends. There are 11 residues in the CDR3. Germline V lookup: CDR1 MNHNS, CDR2 SASEGT. The CDR3 nucleotides are TGTGCCAGCAGTTTGACAGTAGAAGCTTTCTTT. It codes for CASSLTVEAFF.

This clone was detected only a few times. This chain joins TRBV2 and TRBJ2-7, with 7 bases lining up with TRBD1. This CDR3 contains 15 residues. Trimming took 9 bases from V and 0 from J; bases not matched to a gene: 11. Per germline, CDR1 SNHLY and CDR2 FYNNEI. CDR3 nucleotide sequence: TGTGCCAGTGTTAACGGACAGGCTAGCTCCTACGAGCAGTACTTC. Residues: CASVNGQASSYEQYF.

The chain joins TRBV9 to TRBJ1-5; weak D call: TRBD1 (5 bases). V lost 0 bases and J 3 bases, leaving 10 bases between the germline ends. This CDR3 is 15 amino acids long. The germline V gene encodes CDR1 SGDLS and CDR2 YYNGEE. The CDR3 here is CASSVGGGDNQPQHF. DNA of the CDR3: TGTGCCAGCAGCGTAGGGGGCGGTGACAATCAGCCCCAGCATTTT.

The genes are TRBV7-3 and TRBJ2-7; D is possibly TRBD1 (6 bases). From germline, CDR1 is SGHTA and CDR2 FQGTGA. The ends were cut back, 2 bases at V and 0 bases at J, with 8 bases in the middle. This CDR3 region has 14 residues. Written as DNA, the CDR3 is TGTGCCAGCAGCTTAGAGGGGGTCTCCTACGAGCAGTACTTC. Its protein product is CASSLEGVSYEQYF.

This clone was detected only a few times. The chain employs TRBV19 and TRBJ1-1, with TRBD1 as a possible D gene (6 bases). Between the trimmed V and J ends, which lost 7 bases and 4 bases, there was a span of 22 bases. Germline V gene lookup returns CDR1 LNHDA and CDR2 SQIVND (reference sequence). The CDR3 extends over 16 amino acids. The CDR3 region is CASILRAGVWGTEAFF. CDR3 coding DNA: TGTGCCAGTATCCTCAGGGCAGGGGTATGGGGCACTGAAGCTTTCTTT.

The chain links TRBV6-5 to TRBJ1-2; D not certain. V was shortened by 2 bases and J by 6 bases, with 16 bases between the two germline ends. Germline lookup yields CDR1 MNHEY and CDR2 SVGAGI. The CDR3 runs to 15 residues. This chain's CDR3 is CASSYLEFVKNGYTF. DNA of the CDR3: TGTGCCAGCAGTTACCTGGAGTTCGTGAAAAATGGCTACACCTTC.

The chain is built from TRBV25-1 and TRBJ1-3; a weak D match, TRBD1 (5 bases). The CDR3 is 15 amino acids. Germline loops: CDR1 MGHDK, CDR2 SYGVNS. Trimming took off 5 bases at V and 0 bases at J, with 11 bases between the two ends. CDR3 protein: CASSHDRSSGNTIYF. The CDR3 nucleotides read TGTGCCAGCAGTCACGACAGAAGCTCTGGAAACACCATATATTTT.

The rearrangement joins TRBV3-1 (or the pseudogene TRBV3-2) to TRBJ2-1; D ambiguous. The germline CDR1 and CDR2 sequences are LGHDT and YNNKEL (reference sequence). Deletions cut 0 bases from V and 4 bases from J, with 16 bases between. The CDR3 runs 17 residues. The CDR3 DNA reads TGTGCCAGCAGCCAAGAGTCAGCTGGGGATTTTTACAATGAGCAGTTCTTC. This translates into CASSQESAGDFYNEQFF.

This clone was observed once. This sequence joins TRBV7-2 and TRBJ2-5; D remains unclear. The V end was cut by 1 base, the J end by 0 bases, with 12 bases between. The CDR3 totals 16 residues. CDR1 is SGHTA and CDR2 is FQGNSA in the germline V gene. CDR3 sequence: CASSLGSLPYQETQYF. The CDR3 region has the DNA TGTGCCAGCAGCTTAGGTAGCCTCCCCTACCAAGAGACCCAGTACTTC.

This CDR3 is CASSPRGSNQPQHF. In nucleotides, the CDR3 is TGTGCCAGCTCACCGCGGGGTAGCAATCAGCCCCAGCATTTT. J is TRBJ1-5 and V is TRBV7-8; D not resolved. This CDR3 has 14 amino acids. V lost 8 bases and J lost 0, with 11 bases in between. Germline CDR1 and CDR2: SGHVS and FQNEAQ.

This chain links TRBV19 with TRBJ1-1, with TRBD1 matching over 8 bases. V was clipped by 6 bases and J by 0 bases; unmatched bases: 6. This CDR3 is built from 15 residues. The germline V gene has CDR1 LNHDA and CDR2 SQIVND (reference sequence). The DNA of the CDR3 is TGTGCCAGTAGGCCGGACAGGGACATGAACACTGAAGCTTTCTTT. The encoded protein is CASRPDRDMNTEAFF.

The chain carries TRBV5-1 and TRBJ2-5; 9 nucleotides align to TRBD2. In germline, CDR1 is SGHRS, CDR2 YFSETQ. The CDR3 spans 16 residues. V dropped 0 bases and J dropped 1; count of bases not matched to a gene: 4. This CDR3 reads CASSLGLADFQETQYF. Here the CDR3 DNA reads TGCGCCAGCAGCTTGGGACTAGCGGATTTCCAAGAGACCCAGTACTTC.

J is TRBJ2-7 and V is TRBV5-1, with D perhaps matching TRBD1 (6 bases). This CDR3 region has 13 residues. Germline V CDR1 and CDR2: SGHRS, YFSETQ. V was trimmed by 0 bases and J by 13 bases, leaving 17 bases between them. The chain's CDR3 is CASSLAVQGPGYF. CDR3 coding DNA: TGCGCCAGCAGCTTGGCTGTACAGGGTCCCGGATACTTC.

The chain joins TRBV6-5 to TRBJ1-1; perhaps TRBD1 as D (5 bases). Trimming took off 7 bases at V and 6 bases at J, with 18 bases between the two ends. Germline-derived CDR1 and CDR2 are MNHEY and SVGAGI. The CDR3 sequence is 14 residues long. CDR3 in amino acids: CASTVRVRGAEAFF. The DNA for the CDR3 is TGTGCCAGCACCGTACGGGTCCGGGGCGCTGAAGCTTTCTTT.

V gene TRBV19 combines with J gene TRBJ1-6, with D uncertain. The CDR3 totals 16 residues. Trimming stripped 3 bases from V and 9 bases from J, with 18 bases between. Looked up from germline, CDR1 is LNHDA and CDR2 is SQIVND (reference sequence). The CDR3: CASSILGGKAASPLHF. The CDR3 DNA sequence: TGTGCCAGTAGTATTTTAGGAGGGAAGGCCGCTTCACCCCTCCACTTT.

This clone was seen more than once but under ten times. The rearrangement links TRBV19 to TRBJ1-6; possible D gene TRBD1, 6 bases. The CDR3 length is 14 residues. The germline CDR1 and CDR2 sequences are LNHDA and SQIVND (reference sequence). Trimming shortened V by 5 bases and J by 9 bases, and 14 bases separated the two germline ends. In DNA, the CDR3 is TGTGCCAGTAGTGGACAGCTGGGGAGTTCACCCCTCCACTTT. Translation gives CASSGQLGSSPLHF.

This clone was recorded once. The rearrangement links TRBV7-9 to TRBJ1-6; a weak D match, TRBD1 (6 bases). This CDR3 comprises 14 residues. The V end was cut by 5 bases, the J end by 7 bases, with 12 bases between. Germline V gives CDR1 SEHNR, CDR2 FQNEAQ (reference sequence). Here the CDR3 reads CASSRGAKNSPLHF. The CDR3 DNA reads as TGTGCCAGCAGCAGGGGGGCCAAAAATTCACCCCTCCACTTT.

The chain carries TRBV20-1 and TRBJ1-4, with D unclear. The V end lost 6 bases, the J end lost 5 bases, and 4 bases lay between the germline ends. The CDR3 spans 10 residues. Germline values: CDR1 DFQATT, CDR2 SNEGSKA (reference sequence). CDR3 in amino acids: CSAPNEKLFF. The CDR3 DNA reads TGCAGTGCCCCAAATGAAAAACTGTTTTTT.

The chain combines TRBV7-8 with TRBJ2-1; 9 bases line up with TRBD1. V trimming: 5 bases; J trimming: 2 bases; junction bases outside the gene matches: 13. The germline V gene has CDR1 SGHVS and CDR2 FQNEAQ. CDR3 length equals 18 residues. CDR3 coding DNA: TGTGCCAGCAGCACCCTTGGGACAGGGATCACCACCTACAATGAGCAGTTCTTC. Its protein is CASSTLGTGITTYNEQFF.